The 27 T cell receptor beta chains below come from one sample, sequenced in a study of T-cell memory formation after mild COVID-19. TCRdb re-derived calls from the 5' RACE reads in MiXCR, one entry per CDR3 protein. The table shows a few hundred thousand distinct CDR3 sequences, with approximately 21% occurring only once. The specimen was PBMCs or a T cell subset sorted from them (not recorded which). These receptor sequences come from an adult woman who had mild COVID-19 (a few samples of this study predate the infection). Cell type and time point are not known.

This clonotype occurred a few times. V usage is TRBV5-6 and J usage is TRBJ2-3; TRBD2 agrees at 7 bases. Germline V gives CDR1 SGHDT, CDR2 YYEEEE. The CDR3 is 13 amino acids. V lost 0 bases and J lost 6; bases outside the gene matches: 1. CDR3 region: CASSLAGRDTQYF. DNA of the CDR3: TGTGCCAGCAGCTTGGCCGGGAGGGATACGCAGTATTTT.

The chain uses TRBV6-5 and TRBJ2-2; D remains unclear. This CDR3 has 12 residues. CDR1 is MNHEY, CDR2 SVGAGI, per germline. V was shortened by 5 bases and J by 5 bases, with 6 bases between the two germline ends. CDR3 residues: CASSELTGELFF. The CDR3 nucleotides read TGTGCCAGCAGTGAACTGACCGGGGAGCTGTTTTTT.

The chain links TRBV7-9 to TRBJ1-1; TRBD1 matches at 10 bases. Germline values: CDR1 SEHNR, CDR2 FQNEAQ (reference sequence). Trimming at V came to 0 bases and at J to 2 bases, leaving 3 bases not matched to a gene. The CDR3 loop spans 16 amino acids. The CDR3 DNA reads TGTGCCAGCAGCTTAGCCGGGACAGGGGAAAACACTGAAGCTTTCTTT. Its translation: CASSLAGTGENTEAFF.

The chain carries TRBV12-3 or TRBV12-4 and TRBJ2-2; the match to TRBD2 covers 8 bases. The CDR3 spans 15 residues. With 3 bases clipped from V and 4 bases from J, the junction kept 4 bases outside the gene matches. The CDR3 DNA reads as TGTGCCAGCAGTTTTGCCGCGGGAGGCACCGGGGAGCTGTTTTTT. This encodes CASSFAAGGTGELFF.

This clonotype has just a few counts. The chain combines TRBV7-2 with TRBJ2-1; TRBD1 matches 8 bases. The CDR3 totals 16 residues. The V gene end was trimmed by 5 bases and the J gene end by 1 base; junction bases not matched to a gene: 7. Germline CDR1 and CDR2: SGHTA and FQGNSA. This CDR3 reads CASSQGQGGSYNEQFF. CDR3 coding DNA: TGTGCCAGCAGCCAAGGACAGGGAGGATCCTACAATGAGCAGTTCTTC.

V and J are TRBV4-2 and TRBJ2-1; 9 bases are shared with TRBD2. The CDR3 has 15 residues. CDR1 is LGHNA, CDR2 YNFKEQ, per germline. With 6 bases clipped from V and 5 bases from J, the junction kept 8 bases outside the gene matches. CDR3 sequence reads: CASRDRTSADNEQFF. For the CDR3, the DNA is TGTGCCAGCAGGGATAGGACTAGCGCGGACAATGAGCAGTTCTTC.

This clonotype was recorded a few times. The V gene is TRBV7-8, the J gene TRBJ2-7; 7 positions match TRBD2. V lost 4 bases, J lost 4 bases, and 7 bases stayed unmatched. Germline CDR1 is SGHVS and CDR2 is FQNEAQ. This CDR3 has 14 residues. CDR3 coding DNA: TGTGCCAGCAGCTCCCCGGAGGGAGGGTACGAGCAGTACTTC. This gives the protein CASSSPEGGYEQYF.

The V and J genes are TRBV18 and TRBJ1-1; D gene uncertain. Per germline, CDR1 KGHSH and CDR2 LQKENI. The CDR3 is 13 residues long. V dropped 3 bases and J dropped 1 base, with 6 bases sitting between them. The chain's CDR3 is CASSPQQNTEAFF. The CDR3 nucleotides are TGTGCCAGCTCACCTCAGCAGAACACTGAAGCTTTCTTT. The whole variable domain, filled in from reference TRBV18 and TRBJ1-1, reads NAGVMQNPRHLVRRRGQEARLRCSPMKGHSHVYWYRQLPEEGLKFMVYLQKENIIDESGMPKERFSAEFPKEGPSILRIQQVVRGDSAAYFCASSPQQNTEAFFGQGTRLTVV.

This clonotype has more than one count but fewer than ten. V and J are TRBV7-2 and TRBJ1-6; D remains ambiguous. The CDR3 consists of 14 residues. The germline V gene encodes CDR1 SGHTA and CDR2 FQGNSA. Trimming removed 1 base from V and 6 bases from J, with 7 bases in between. DNA for the CDR3: TGTGCCAGCAGCTTAGGATCGGCTAATTCACCCCTCCACTTT. This encodes CASSLGSANSPLHF.

This chain connects TRBV4-1 to TRBJ1-1, with 10 bases lining up with TRBD1. With 5 bases clipped from V and 4 bases from J, the junction kept 10 bases outside the gene matches. CDR3 length equals 16 residues. Germline-derived CDR1 and CDR2 are MGHRA and YSYEKL. CDR3 bases: TGCGCCAGCAGCGAAGGGACAGGGGCGAGGGGCACTGAAGCTTTCTTT. It translates to CASSEGTGARGTEAFF.

This clonotype was recorded only once. The genes are TRBV12-3 or TRBV12-4 and TRBJ2-3; D possibly corresponds to TRBD1 (6 bases). The length of the CDR3 is 12 residues. V dropped 6 bases and J dropped 6 bases, with 10 bases sitting between them. CDR3 sequence reads: CASRSQGDTQYF. The CDR3 nucleotides read TGTGCCAGCAGAAGCCAGGGGGATACGCAGTATTTT.

The chain joins TRBV19 to TRBJ2-7; D possibly corresponds to TRBD1 (6 bases). The germline CDR1 and CDR2 sequences are LNHDA and SQIVND (reference sequence). The CDR3 runs 12 residues. Trimming shortened V by 0 bases and J by 6 bases, and 6 bases separated the two germline ends. The CDR3 DNA is TGTGCCAGTAGTATAGAAGGGGGCGAGCAGTACTTC. Residues: CASSIEGGEQYF.

This clonotype has more than one count but fewer than ten. The CDR3 coding sequence is TGCGCCAGCAGCTTGGGTCCCCAGGCCGGGGAGCTGTTTTTT. It specifies CASSLGPQAGELFF. The chain recombines TRBV5-1 with TRBJ2-2, with D unclear. Trimming cost V 0 bases and J 6 bases, with 9 bases left between them. Germline loops: CDR1 SGHRS, CDR2 YFSETQ. The CDR3 spans 14 residues.

The chain links TRBV19 to TRBJ2-7, with TRBD2 matching over 12 bases. CDR3 length: 17 amino acids. V was clipped by 5 bases and J by 4 bases; unmatched bases: 12. Germline assignment: CDR1 LNHDA and CDR2 SQIVND (reference sequence). Here the CDR3 reads CASSSTSGRTPGYEQYF. CDR3 DNA sequence: TGTGCCAGTAGTTCAACTAGCGGGAGGACCCCGGGGTACGAGCAGTACTTC.

The table lists this clonotype with a few counts. This chain links TRBV7-8 with TRBJ2-1, with D tentatively TRBD2 (6 bases). The germline CDR1 and CDR2 sequences are SGHVS and FQNEAQ. V was cut by 4 bases and J by 0 bases, with 13 bases left in between. This CDR3 is 16 amino acids long. CDR3 DNA sequence: TGTGCCAGCAGCTCCGGTGAGGGACTCTCCTACAATGAGCAGTTCTTC. The encoded protein is CASSSGEGLSYNEQFF. Full variable domain (remainder filled in from reference TRBV7-8 and TRBJ2-1): GAGVSQSPRYKVAKRGQDVALRCDPISGHVSLFWYQQALGQGPEFLTYFQNEAQLDKSGLPSDRFFAERPEGSVSTLKIQRTQQEDSAVYLCASSSGEGLSYNEQFFGPGTRLTVL.

This clonotype was found many times. The rearrangement links TRBV20-1 to TRBJ2-2; possibly TRBD2 for D (6 bases). The CDR3 has 16 residues. V lost 4 bases to trimming and J lost 6 bases, with 21 bases between them. CDR1 DFQATT and CDR2 SNEGSKA come from the germline V gene (reference sequence). CDR3 region: CSATRGSGLYAGELFF. The CDR3 DNA sequence: TGCAGTGCTACCCGGGGTAGCGGCCTTTACGCCGGGGAGCTGTTTTTT.

The chain combines TRBV30 with TRBJ1-2; TRBD1 aligns across 7 bases. Germline V lookup: CDR1 GTSNPN, CDR2 SVGIG (reference sequence). V shed 3 bases and J 3 bases; nucleotides not matched to a gene: 13. The CDR3 has 16 amino acids. CDR3 residues: CAWRRQGRRVYYGYTF. The CDR3 DNA is TGTGCCTGGAGGAGACAGGGTCGCAGGGTCTACTATGGCTACACCTTC.

The chain employs TRBV6-5 and TRBJ1-2, with 7 positions matching TRBD1. Germline values: CDR1 MNHEY, CDR2 SVGAGI. The CDR3 length is 15 residues. With 6 bases clipped from V and 8 bases from J, the junction kept 15 bases outside the gene matches. For the CDR3, the DNA is TGTGCCAGCAGCACTTTGACAGGGTCAGGGGTAGGCTACACCTTC. Encoded protein: CASSTLTGSGVGYTF.

This clonotype came up a few times. CDR3 sequence reads: CASSMGGGLNTEAFF. The CDR3 DNA reads as TGTGCCAGTAGTATGGGCGGGGGCTTGAACACTGAAGCTTTCTTT. This chain connects TRBV19 to TRBJ1-1; D is possibly TRBD1 (6 bases). CDR1 and CDR2 (germline): LNHDA, SQIVND (reference sequence). The CDR3 consists of 15 residues. V lost 3 bases, J lost 0 bases, and 11 bases lay in between.

This sequence joins TRBV4-3 and TRBJ1-5, with no clear D. Trimming took 0 bases from V and 7 from J, leaving 13 bases between them. The CDR3 loop spans 15 amino acids. CDR1 and CDR2 (germline): LGHNA, YSLEER. The CDR3 region is CASSQEPYGPQPQHF. The CDR3 DNA follows: TGCGCCAGCAGCCAAGAGCCCTACGGACCCCAGCCCCAGCATTTT.

There are a few counts of this clonotype. The V call is TRBV7-2, the J call TRBJ1-2, with 7 bases matching TRBD1. This CDR3 contains 16 residues. Germline V CDR1 and CDR2: SGHTA, FQGNSA. V shed 2 bases, J shed 6 bases, and the junction held 12 bases outside the gene matches. CDR3 in DNA: TGTGCCAGCAGCTTATTCTTAGGGGGCTGGAAGGATGGCTACACCTTC. This sequence encodes CASSLFLGGWKDGYTF.

This clonotype has just a few counts. The V call is TRBV6-6, the J call TRBJ1-1; TRBD1 agrees at 10 bases. CDR1 is MNHNY, CDR2 SVGAGI, per germline (reference sequence). The ends lost 6 bases at V and 0 bases at J; junction bases unmatched: 7. The CDR3 is 16 residues long. The CDR3 DNA sequence: TGTGCCAGCAGCCCGGGACAGGGGTTAATGAACACTGAAGCTTTCTTT. Translation gives CASSPGQGLMNTEAFF.

V usage is TRBV7-3 and J usage is TRBJ2-1, with 11 bases identical to TRBD1. V trimming: 5 bases; J trimming: 6 bases; junction bases outside the gene matches: 9. Germline assignment: CDR1 SGHTA and CDR2 FQGTGA. The CDR3 sequence is 16 residues long. CDR3 sequence: CASSLSRDRGANEQFF. Here the CDR3 DNA reads TGTGCCAGCAGCCTCAGCCGGGACAGGGGGGCCAATGAGCAGTTCTTC. The entire variable domain, with the rest obtained from reference TRBV7-3 and TRBJ2-1, is as follows: GAGVSQTPSNKVTEKGKYVELRCDPISGHTALYWYRQSLGQGPEFLIYFQGTGAADDSGLPNDRFFAVRPEGSVSTLKIQRTERGDSAVYLCASSLSRDRGANEQFFGPGTRLTVL.

This chain uses TRBV3-1 with TRBJ1-6; D remains unclear. Trimming took off 4 bases at V and 12 bases at J, with 13 bases between the two ends. CDR1 is LGHDT, CDR2 YNNKEL, per germline (reference sequence). The CDR3 consists of 13 residues. CDR3: CASSPSGSRPLHF. In nucleotides, the CDR3 is TGTGCCAGCAGCCCTTCGGGCTCTCGACCCCTCCACTTT.

The rearrangement joins TRBV7-9 to TRBJ2-3, with D maybe TRBD2 (6 bases). This CDR3 is built from 15 residues. V gave up 1 base and J gave up 6 bases, with 14 bases separating them. Germline assignment: CDR1 SEHNR and CDR2 FQNEAQ (reference sequence). In nucleotides, the CDR3 is TGTGCCAGCAGCTTAGGATGGGCGGGGACGGATACGCAGTATTTT. Translated, it gives CASSLGWAGTDTQYF.

J is TRBJ1-4 and V is TRBV12-3 or TRBV12-4; D may be TRBD1 (6 bases). This CDR3 contains 15 residues. Trimming took 5 bases from V and 13 from J, leaving 23 bases between them. CDR3 region: CASSALKGGVGGLFF. DNA of the CDR3: TGTGCCAGCAGTGCACTTAAAGGGGGGGTAGGCGGACTGTTTTTT.

V and J are TRBV9 and TRBJ2-7, with TRBD1 matching over 8 bases. Germline V gene sequence: CDR1 SGDLS, CDR2 YYNGEE. The CDR3 sequence is 16 residues long. The V and J ends lost 3 bases and 2 bases, in that order; junction bases with no gene match: 10. This CDR3 is CASSGGQGAGTYEQYF. CDR3 DNA: TGTGCCAGCAGCGGAGGACAGGGCGCCGGGACCTACGAGCAGTACTTC.